A single sample gave rise to the 7 T cell receptor beta chains below, sequenced in a study of blood T cell repertoires in COVID-19. Assay used: immunoSEQ multiplex PCR; TCRdb lists only in-frame clones, some missing. The repertoire holds roughly 150,000 clones, with approximately 84% as singletons. Sequenced input: peripheral blood. These TCRs come from a woman of 80 years or more with COVID-19, enrolled during active disease.

V and J are TRBV15 and TRBJ1-2, with D hard to call. This CDR3 is built from 15 residues. Germline loops: CDR1 LNHNV, CDR2 YYDKDF (reference sequence). V lost 2 bases and J 3 bases, leaving 13 bases between the germline ends. The CDR3: CATSRNGEIYYGYTF. CDR3 DNA: TGTGCCACCAGCAGAAACGGGGAGATTTACTATGGCTACACCTTC.

The V and J genes are TRBV6-5 and TRBJ1-2, with 9 bases that match TRBD1. Looked up from germline, CDR1 is MNHEY and CDR2 is SVGAGI. This CDR3 has 14 residues. V gave up 6 bases and J gave up 6 bases; unmatched junction bases: 8. CDR3 residues: CASSVGTGSDGYTF. The CDR3 DNA is TGTGCCAGCAGCGTTGGGACAGGGAGCGATGGCTACACCTTC.

The chain is built from TRBV4-3 and TRBJ1-6; 7 positions agree with TRBD1. The V and J ends lost 0 bases and 9 bases, in that order; junction bases with no gene match: 14. The CDR3 has 18 amino acids. Per the germline V gene, CDR1 is LGHNA and CDR2 is YSLEER. In DNA form, the CDR3 reads TGCGCCAGCAGCCAAGAAAGACAGGGTCCTAATAATGGTTCACCCCTCCACTTT. Protein product: CASSQERQGPNNGSPLHF.

This CDR3 is CASSVGAGPFNEQFF. CDR3 DNA sequence: TGTGCCAGCAGCGTCGGAGCGGGGCCTTTCAATGAGCAGTTCTTC. The chain joins TRBV9 to TRBJ2-1; 7 positions agree with TRBD2. V was pared by 2 bases and J by 6 bases, with 8 bases of the junction left unmatched. This CDR3 has 15 residues. Germline values: CDR1 SGDLS, CDR2 YYNGEE.

This clone has a handful of counts. The V gene is TRBV7-9, the J gene TRBJ1-1; TRBD1 aligns across 8 bases. J gave up 8 bases and V 5 bases, and 10 bases lay outside the gene matches. Germline CDR1 is SEHNR and CDR2 is FQNEAQ (reference sequence). This CDR3 is built from 14 residues. CDR3 loop: CASSPWTGLMEAFF. The CDR3, as DNA: TGTGCCAGCAGCCCATGGACAGGGTTGATGGAAGCTTTCTTT.

Here the CDR3 reads CASSLDGVGYTF. CDR3 DNA sequence: TGTGCCAGCAGCTTGGACGGTGTAGGCTACACCTTC. J is TRBJ1-2 and V is TRBV5-8; D gene ambiguous. With 0 bases removed from V and 8 bases from J, the gap between germline ends came to 8 bases. CDR1 and CDR2 from the germline V gene are SGHTS and YDEGEE. CDR3 length: 12 residues.

This clone has only one observation. Distinct nucleotide sequences in the sample also encode this CDR3. The chain is built from TRBV6-2 or TRBV6-3 and TRBJ1-1; D unresolved. The CDR3 spans 12 residues. Germline CDR1 is MNHEY and CDR2 is SVGEGT. The ends were cut back, 4 bases at V and 1 base at J, with 4 bases in the middle. The CDR3 spells CASSSRNTEAFF. CDR3 coding DNA: TGTGCCAGCAGTTCTCGGAACACTGAAGCTTTCTTT.